A selection of T cell receptor beta chains follows, all from one sample in a study of shared clonotypes between healthy human individuals. The repertoire was sequenced with immunoSEQ multiplex PCR; TCRdb's copy has only in-frame clones and lacks some. The table has 2 million to 2.5 million clones, 93% seen once. Input material: naive CD4+ T cells from PBMCs. The origin of the receptors is a man aged 18 to 29 in good health. Some clones in this sample may be carry-over from other donors' samples. Both conserved end residues are part of each CDR3. The order of the fields is D gene, J gene, V gene, CDR3 DNA, CDR3 protein. A D gene is named only where the DNA matches it firmly.

>TRBD2|TRBJ2-3|TRBV28
TGTGCCAGCAGTTTTAGGCTAGCGGGACACACAGATACGCAGTATTTT
CASSFRLAGHTDTQYF
>TRBD2|TRBJ2-1|TRBV6-4
TGTGCCAGCAGTGACATAGCAGGGACTAGCGGGAGCGTTAAAACCTACAATGAGCAGTTCTTC
CASSDIAGTSGSVKTYNEQFF
>.|TRBJ2-2|TRBV5-4
TGTGCCAGCAGTTTCGGAGGGTTGTGGAACACCGGGGAGCTGTTTTTT
CASSFGGLWNTGELFF
>TRBD1|TRBJ1-5|TRBV6-6
TGTGCCAGCAGTAATGGACAGGCCCTCGTTTATCCCCAGCATTTT
CASSNGQALVYPQHF
>.|TRBJ2-7|TRBV4-1
TGCGCCAGCAGCCACCCCCAAAACTCCTACGAGCAGTACTTC
CASSHPQNSYEQYF
>.|TRBJ2-7|TRBV18
TGTGCCAGCTCACCACCAAACAGGGTCTTGGCGGAGCAGTACTTC
CASSPPNRVLAEQYF
>.|TRBJ1-2|TRBV5-1
TGCGCCAGCAGCGCCAGCAACTATGGCTACACCTTC
CASSASNYGYTF
>.|TRBJ1-2|TRBV6-4
TGTGCCAGCAGTGACGGGGGGAACTATGGCTACACCTTC
CASSDGGNYGYTF
>.|TRBJ2-1|TRBV5-1
TGCGCCAGCAGCTTGGTCGGGACGTCGGTTGAGCAGTTCTTC
CASSLVGTSVEQFF
>.|TRBJ2-7|TRBV5-1
TGCGCCAGCAGCCCGGGACTTGCGGTCGGGTACGAGCAGTACTTC
CASSPGLAVGYEQYF
>.|TRBJ2-7|TRBV30
TGTGCCTGGAGCACTTACCAAGGACTAAGGAGCTCCTACGAGCAGTACTTC
CAWSTYQGLRSSYEQYF
>.|TRBJ2-1|TRBV6-1
TGTGCCAGCAGTGGACACAGGACGAGCTCCTACAATGAGCAGTTCTTC
CASSGHRTSSYNEQFF
>TRBD1|TRBJ2-7|TRBV5-4
TGTGCCAGCACCGACTTGGCCAGGGGGGAGCAGTACTTC
CASTDLARGEQYF
>TRBD2|TRBJ2-5|TRBV10-1
TGCGCCCACCCCCCCCCGGGACTAGCGGGGAGCGGCCAGTACTTC
CAHPPPGLAGSGQYF
>TRBD2|TRBJ2-5|TRBV29-1
TGCAGCGTTGGCCGGGGGGGTGAGACCCAGTACTTC
CSVGRGGETQYF